The source of this T cell receptor beta chain is a study of blood T cells in healthy people across ages. Germline CDR1 reads MNHEY; CDR2 reads SMNVEV (reference sequence). This CDR3 has 14 amino acids. The ends were cut back, 6 bases at V and 6 bases at J, with 18 bases in the middle. PCR was performed a second time for roughly 7 to 11 cycles using a sample-barcoded 5' primer and a J-beta primer mix. Each cDNA molecule carried a tag from a template-switch adaptor that contained 12 random nucleotides. TCRdb recomputed calls from the 5' RACE reads with MiXCR, one row per CDR3 protein. The table shows approximately 780,000 distinct CDR3 sequences, with under 30% occurring only once. The same sample was also studied in work on T cells of mothers and their children. That source adds: Related mother-child pairs showed slightly, non-significantly higher overlap than unrelated pairs.

This TCR came from a boy aged 5-17 years in good health. The sequenced sample consisted of blood. The chain couples TRBV27 to TRBJ2-7, with D perhaps matching TRBD1 (6 bases). As DNA, the CDR3 is TGTGCCAGCAGGAACACAGGGAATCCCCTCGAGCAGTACTTC. This translates into CASRNTGNPLEQYF.